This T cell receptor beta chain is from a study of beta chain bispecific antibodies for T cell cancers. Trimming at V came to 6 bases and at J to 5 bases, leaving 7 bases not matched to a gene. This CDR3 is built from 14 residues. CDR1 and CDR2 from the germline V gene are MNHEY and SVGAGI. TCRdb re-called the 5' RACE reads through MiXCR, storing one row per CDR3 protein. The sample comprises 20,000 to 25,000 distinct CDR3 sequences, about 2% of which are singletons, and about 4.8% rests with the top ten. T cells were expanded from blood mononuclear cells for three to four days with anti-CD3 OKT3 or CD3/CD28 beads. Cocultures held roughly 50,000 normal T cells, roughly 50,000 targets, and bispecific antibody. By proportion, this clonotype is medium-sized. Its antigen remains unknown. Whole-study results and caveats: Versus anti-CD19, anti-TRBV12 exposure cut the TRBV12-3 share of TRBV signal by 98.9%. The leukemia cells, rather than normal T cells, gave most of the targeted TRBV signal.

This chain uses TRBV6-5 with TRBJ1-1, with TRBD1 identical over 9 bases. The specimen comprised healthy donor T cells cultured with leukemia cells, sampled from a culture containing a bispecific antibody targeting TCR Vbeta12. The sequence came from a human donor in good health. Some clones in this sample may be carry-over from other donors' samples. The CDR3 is CASSRRTGETEAFF. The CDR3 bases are TGTGCCAGCAGCCGCCGGACAGGGGAGACTGAAGCTTTCTTT.